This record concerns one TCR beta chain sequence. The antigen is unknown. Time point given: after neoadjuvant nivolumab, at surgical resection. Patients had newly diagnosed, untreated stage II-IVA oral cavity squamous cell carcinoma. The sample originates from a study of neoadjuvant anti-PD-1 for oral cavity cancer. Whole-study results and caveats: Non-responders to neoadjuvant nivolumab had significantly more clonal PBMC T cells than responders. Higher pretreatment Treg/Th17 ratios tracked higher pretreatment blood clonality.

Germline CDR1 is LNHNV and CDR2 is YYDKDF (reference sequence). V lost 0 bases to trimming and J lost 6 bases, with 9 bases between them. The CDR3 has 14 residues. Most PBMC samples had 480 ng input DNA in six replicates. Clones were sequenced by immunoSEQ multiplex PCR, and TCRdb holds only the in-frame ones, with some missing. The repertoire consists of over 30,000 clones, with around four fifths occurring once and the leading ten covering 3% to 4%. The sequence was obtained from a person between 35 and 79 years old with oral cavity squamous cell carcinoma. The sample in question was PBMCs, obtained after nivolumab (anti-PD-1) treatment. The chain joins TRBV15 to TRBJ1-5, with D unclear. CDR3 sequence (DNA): TGTGCCACCAGCAGAGAGGGATCCGGTCAGCCCCAGCATTTT. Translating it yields CATSREGSGQPQHF.